Shown below are 30 T cell receptor beta chains from a single sample sequenced in a study of patients and donors after allogeneic stem cell transplantation (dated by TCRdb to the early 2020s). The library was built by means of RT-PCR. TCRdb records NextSeq 550 as the sequencer. TCRdb ran its own pipeline on the public reads, namely fastp trimming at Q25 and MiXCR clone calling, and kept in-frame beta chains. Rows with one shared CDR3 protein collapse into an entry with the most common genes and DNA. The table for this sample lists 800,000 to 1,000,000 distinct CDR3 sequences; around 17% of them were counted only once. The ten largest clones add up to roughly 6% of the sample. Sequencing was done on a sample of blood, either unsorted or a sorted T cell fraction (not recorded which). These receptor sequences come from a human donor who was either an allogeneic HSCT recipient or a stem cell or donor lymphocyte infusion donor (not recorded which). It is not recorded whose cells these are; they may come from a transplant donor.

This clonotype was detected ten times or more. The chain joins TRBV20-1 to TRBJ2-3, with no clear D. CDR1 and CDR2 (germline): DFQATT, SNEGSKA (reference sequence). The germline V and J ends were trimmed by 3 bases and 5 bases, with 12 bases remaining between them. The CDR3 runs 13 residues. The CDR3: CSASITVGDTQYF. The CDR3 DNA reads TGCAGTGCTAGTATAACTGTTGGAGATACGCAGTATTTT.

The chain couples TRBV4-2 to TRBJ2-7; 7 bases agree with TRBD1. Germline CDR1 and CDR2: LGHNA and YNFKEQ. The CDR3 is 16 residues long. Trimming cost V 1 base and J 1 base; bases outside gene matches: 7. This CDR3 is CASSQAEQGPSYEQYF. The CDR3 DNA is TGTGCCAGCAGCCAAGCCGAACAGGGGCCTTCCTACGAGCAGTACTTC.

The rearrangement joins TRBV4-3 to TRBJ1-1; the D is unclear. The CDR3 loop spans 16 amino acids. V was pared by 0 bases and J by 0 bases, with 11 bases between. The germline V gene has CDR1 LGHNA and CDR2 YSLEER. CDR3 region: CASSQELAQMNTEAFF. The CDR3 DNA reads as TGCGCCAGCAGCCAAGAGTTAGCACAGATGAACACTGAAGCTTTCTTT.

The genes are TRBV12-3 or TRBV12-4 and TRBJ1-1; D uncertain. This CDR3 comprises 14 residues. The V end lost 3 bases, the J end lost 7 bases, and 15 bases lay between the germline ends. CDR3 protein: CASSFDDTAYEAFF. The CDR3 region has the DNA TGTGCCAGCAGTTTCGACGACACAGCTTATGAAGCTTTCTTT.

Comments on this clonotype: An end of the junction differs from the germline gene, which may be a read error. This chain uses TRBV20-1 with TRBJ2-1, with TRBD2 identical over 11 bases. This CDR3 comprises 14 residues. In germline, CDR1 is DFQATT, CDR2 SNEGSKA (reference sequence). The CDR3 here is CNAGGLAGYNEQFF. The CDR3 DNA reads as TGCAATGCTGGCGGACTAGCGGGTTACAATGAGCAGTTCTTC.

This clonotype has more than one count but fewer than ten. The V call is TRBV24-1, the J call TRBJ2-1; 12 bases match TRBD2. Germline V gene data show CDR1 as KGHDR and CDR2 as SFDVKD. CDR3 length equals 16 residues. The V gene end was trimmed by 3 bases and the J gene end by 9 bases; junction bases not matched to a gene: 8. CDR3 DNA sequence: TGTGCCACCAGTGATCCGAGGGCTAGCGGGGGGGGTGAGCAGTTCTTC. Translation gives CATSDPRASGGGEQFF.

The chain has TRBV12-3 or TRBV12-4 and TRBJ1-5; tentatively, D is TRBD1 (5 bases). V was pared by 0 bases and J by 10 bases, with 10 bases between. The CDR3 contains 13 residues. The CDR3 region is CASSLAGTGPQHF. The CDR3 region has the DNA TGTGCCAGCAGTTTAGCCGGGACCGGTCCCCAGCATTTT.

This clonotype was detected only a few times. The rearrangement joins TRBV5-1 to TRBJ1-2, with 8 bases that match TRBD1. There are 16 residues in the CDR3. V was pared by 7 bases and J by 8 bases, with 19 bases of the junction left unmatched. Germline-derived CDR1 and CDR2 are SGHRS and YFSETQ. CDR3 protein: CASPCPRETGERGYTF. As DNA, the CDR3 is TGCGCCAGCCCCTGCCCGAGGGAGACAGGGGAGCGGGGCTACACCTTC.

This clonotype was seen only a few times. Germline is not matched at one junction end, which may reflect a read error. The rearrangement links TRBV4-3 to TRBJ1-2; D perhaps matches TRBD1 (5 bases). Germline CDR1 and CDR2: LGHNA and YSLEER. The CDR3 consists of 15 residues. The CDR3 region is CASSKDGHPSNGYTF. CDR3 bases: TGCGCCAGCAGCAAAGACGGACACCCCTCAAATGGCTACACCTTC.

V gene TRBV11-2 combines with J gene TRBJ2-1, with 10 bases matching TRBD2. This CDR3 has 13 amino acids. Germline V CDR1 and CDR2: SGHAT, FQNNGV. Trimming removed 10 bases from V and 5 bases from J; junction bases left unmatched: 5. CDR3 sequence reads: CATGTSVHNEQFF. The CDR3 region has the DNA TGTGCCACCGGGACTAGCGTTCACAATGAGCAGTTCTTC.

V usage is TRBV20-1 and J usage is TRBJ2-3; TRBD2 is a possible D gene (6 bases). V was cut by 5 bases and J by 6 bases, with 9 bases left in between. The CDR3 length is 11 residues. Germline V CDR1 and CDR2: DFQATT, SNEGSKA (reference sequence). The CDR3 nucleotides read TGCAGTGCTGGGAGGTACGATACGCAGTATTTT. Its protein product is CSAGRYDTQYF.

The CDR3: CASSSLAGSRWDTQYF. CDR3 coding DNA: TGTGCCAGCAGCTCTCTAGCGGGGAGCCGGTGGGATACGCAGTATTTT. This chain connects TRBV7-8 to TRBJ2-3, with 9 bases matching TRBD2. With V trimmed by 4 bases and J by 6 bases, 11 bases remained unmatched. The CDR3 extends over 16 amino acids. Germline CDR1 SGHVS, CDR2 FQNEAQ. Full variable domain (outside the CDR3, taken from reference TRBV7-8 and TRBJ2-3): GAGVSQSPRYKVAKRGQDVALRCDPISGHVSLFWYQQALGQGPEFLTYFQNEAQLDKSGLPSDRFFAERPEGSVSTLKIQRTQQEDSAVYLCASSSLAGSRWDTQYFGPGTRLTVL.

DNA for the CDR3: TGTGCCAGCAGCCCCGGTGGGGAGGCGGGGACAGATACGCAGTATTTT. Translation: CASSPGGEAGTDTQYF. The chain combines TRBV9 with TRBJ2-3, with D tentatively TRBD2 (6 bases). CDR3 length equals 16 residues. Trimming removed 4 bases at V and 3 bases at J, with 18 bases between. Germline V gene sequence: CDR1 SGDLS, CDR2 YYNGEE.

The genes are TRBV27 and TRBJ1-1; D uncertain. The germline V gene has CDR1 MNHEY and CDR2 SMNVEV (reference sequence). The CDR3 is 13 residues long. Trimming shortened V by 2 bases and J by 6 bases, and 10 bases separated the two germline ends. CDR3 coding DNA: TGTGCCAGCAGTTTAAGGTTCGGGGCTGAAGCTTTCTTT. Protein sequence: CASSLRFGAEAFF.

DNA of the CDR3: TGTGCCAGCAGCTTAACGGGCAGGGAAAACACTGAAGCTTTCTTT. It encodes CASSLTGRENTEAFF. The V gene is TRBV7-3, the J gene TRBJ1-1, with D perhaps matching TRBD1 (5 bases). CDR3 length equals 15 residues. Looked up from germline, CDR1 is SGHTA and CDR2 is FQGTGA. The V end lost 0 bases, the J end lost 2 bases, and 10 bases lay between the germline ends.

In its sample, this clonotype was seen a few times. This chain uses TRBV15 with TRBJ2-2; D gene ambiguous. Germline V CDR1 and CDR2: LNHNV, YYDKDF (reference sequence). V dropped 3 bases and J dropped 0 bases, with 17 bases sitting between them. CDR3 size: 18 residues. As DNA, the CDR3 is TGTGCCACCAGCAGCGATGCCCCCCCAGCACCGAACACCGGGGAGCTGTTTTTT. Protein product: CATSSDAPPAPNTGELFF.

This clonotype was counted only a few times. The chain recombines TRBV4-2 with TRBJ2-5, with 10 bases lining up with TRBD2. Unmatched junction bases numbered 10, after V lost 1 base and J lost 5 bases. Germline V gives CDR1 LGHNA, CDR2 YNFKEQ. The CDR3 totals 17 residues. This CDR3 reads CASSQVLAGAPGETQYF. DNA of the CDR3: TGTGCCAGCAGCCAAGTCCTAGCGGGGGCCCCCGGGGAGACCCAGTACTTC.

This clonotype was observed a few times. V usage is TRBV2 and J usage is TRBJ2-7, with 7 bases lining up with TRBD2. CDR3 size: 12 residues. From germline, CDR1 is SNHLY and CDR2 FYNNEI. The J segment lost 12 bases and the V segment lost 2 bases, leaving 7 bases of the junction unmatched. The CDR3 DNA reads TGTGCCAGCAGTGAATTAGCGGGCGCCCTGTACTTC. Translated, it gives CASSELAGALYF.

This clonotype was detected a few times. The CDR3 reads CASSVGLKIYNEQFF. The CDR3 DNA reads as TGTGCCAGCAGCGTAGGACTCAAGATCTACAATGAGCAGTTCTTC. This chain links TRBV9 with TRBJ2-1, with D uncertain. V lost 0 bases and J 3 bases, leaving 10 bases between the germline ends. This CDR3 region has 15 residues. In germline, CDR1 is SGDLS, CDR2 YYNGEE.

The chain links TRBV12-3 or TRBV12-4 to TRBJ2-1; D unclear. The CDR3 totals 15 residues. The V gene lost 4 bases and the J gene lost 4 bases, with 14 bases spanning the gap. Written as DNA, the CDR3 is TGTGCCAGCAGTTCCCTGGCGGAACCTTACAATGAGCAGTTCTTC. It yields the protein CASSSLAEPYNEQFF.

This rearrangement joins TRBV12-5 to TRBJ2-5; 14 nucleotides line up with TRBD2. The CDR3 has 17 amino acids. V was pared by 6 bases and J by 3 bases, with 9 bases of the junction left unmatched. In germline, CDR1 is LGHNT, CDR2 FRNRAP. The CDR3 nucleotides read TGTGCTAGTGGGGGGACTAGCGGGGGACCATTAAAAGAGACCCAGTACTTC. This gives the protein CASGGTSGGPLKETQYF.

The V call is TRBV25-1, the J call TRBJ2-4, with D perhaps assigned TRBD1 or TRBD2 (5 bases each). Germline CDR1 reads MGHDK; CDR2 reads SYGVNS. V was trimmed by 5 bases and J by 6 bases, leaving 17 bases between them. The CDR3 spans 15 residues. The CDR3 DNA reads TGTGCCAGCAGTAGGACGGGCCAGAGGGGAAACATTCAGTACTTC. Its protein is CASSRTGQRGNIQYF.

This clonotype has a count of ten or more. This chain joins TRBV5-1 and TRBJ1-1; 8 bases are a match to TRBD1. The CDR3 contains 15 residues. Per germline, CDR1 SGHRS and CDR2 YFSETQ. V lost 4 bases, J lost 6 bases, and 11 bases stayed unmatched. The CDR3 region has the DNA TGCGCCAGCAGCCCAAGACAGGGGATAATCGCTGAAGCTTTCTTT. It translates to CASSPRQGIIAEAFF.

Many counts were recorded for this clonotype. The chain links TRBV9 to TRBJ1-1; TRBD1 aligns across 11 bases. After removal of 5 bases from V and 1 base from J, the junction contained 1 base not matched to a gene. This CDR3 contains 14 residues. Germline values: CDR1 SGDLS, CDR2 YYNGEE. The CDR3 DNA reads as TGTGCCAGCAGTGGGACAGGGGGGAACACTGAAGCTTTCTTT. Translation: CASSGTGGNTEAFF.

This rearrangement joins TRBV20-1 to TRBJ2-7; tentatively, D is TRBD2 (6 bases). V was pared by 0 bases and J by 4 bases, with 13 bases between. Germline values: CDR1 DFQATT, CDR2 SNEGSKA (reference sequence). The CDR3 consists of 14 residues. In DNA, the CDR3 is TGCAGTGCTAGAGAGGCCGGGACTCGATACGAGCAGTACTTC. Encoded protein: CSAREAGTRYEQYF.

This clonotype was recorded many times. V and J are TRBV7-2 and TRBJ2-7, with a weak D call TRBD2 (6 bases). Germline CDR1 is SGHTA and CDR2 is FQGNSA. The CDR3 is made up of 14 amino acids. The ends were cut back, 4 bases at V and 3 bases at J, with 13 bases in the middle. CDR3 amino acids: CASSSWDLYYEQYF. In nucleotides, the CDR3 is TGTGCCAGCAGCTCCTGGGACTTGTACTACGAGCAGTACTTC.

This clonotype was observed a few times. The chain joins TRBV27 to TRBJ1-2, with D possibly being TRBD1 (6 bases). Trimming removed 5 bases at V and 2 bases at J, with 15 bases between. Germline V lookup: CDR1 MNHEY, CDR2 SMNVEV (reference sequence). The length of the CDR3 is 15 residues. In DNA form, the CDR3 reads TGTGCCAGCAGTGCCGTGACAGGTCAGAACTATGGCTACACCTTC. Encoded protein: CASSAVTGQNYGYTF.

This clonotype was counted at least ten times. The chain couples TRBV12-3 or TRBV12-4 to TRBJ1-2; D gene unclear. Trimming shortened V by 3 bases and J by 5 bases, and 7 bases separated the two germline ends. The CDR3 is made up of 12 amino acids. The chain's CDR3 is CASSLGPYGYTF. As DNA, the CDR3 is TGTGCCAGCAGTTTGGGCCCATATGGCTACACCTTC.

This chain connects TRBV12-3 or TRBV12-4 to TRBJ1-2, with 8 bases fitting TRBD1. Trimming removed 5 bases from V and 4 bases from J; junction bases left unmatched: 9. The CDR3 contains 15 residues. The CDR3 DNA follows: TGTGCCAGCAGTCAAGGGACAGGTTCGTCCTATGGCTACACCTTC. The encoded protein is CASSQGTGSSYGYTF.

The chain has TRBV7-2 and TRBJ2-3, with 9 bases identical to TRBD2. V gave up 2 bases and J gave up 5 bases; unmatched junction bases: 8. The CDR3 is 16 residues long. Per the germline V gene, CDR1 is SGHTA and CDR2 is FQGNSA. The CDR3 protein is CASSLIGGGAGDTQYF. The DNA of the CDR3 is TGTGCCAGCAGCTTAATCGGCGGGGGGGCCGGAGATACGCAGTATTTT.